Listed below are T cell receptor beta chains from one sample, sequenced in a study of response to subunit inactivated influenza vaccine. Via MiXCR, TCRdb re-called the RT-PCR reads, giving one row per CDR3 protein. The data hold about 190,000 distinct CDR3 sequences, with over 13% observed a single time. The sample was CD8+ T cells sorted from PBMCs, taken roughly 5 days after vaccination. These receptors were obtained from a man aged 50-60 years who received an inactivated influenza vaccine. CDR3s include the opening cysteine and the closing phenylalanine or tryptophan. A D gene is named only where the DNA matches it firmly. A clone size is listed for some rows: how often the clone was seen (once, few, many), or a class if it is expanded.

J: TRBJ1-1; size: few; D: .; V: TRBV11-2; DNA: TGTGCCAGCAGCCTAACACCGGGCCTCCCAATTGGGACTGAAGCTTTCTTT; CDR3: CASSLTPGLPIGTEAFF
J: TRBJ2-5; size: few; D: .; V: TRBV11-2; DNA: TGTGCCAGCAGCTTAGAATTTCGGGCAGGGCACGACGGCACCCAGTACTTC; CDR3: CASSLEFRAGHDGTQYF
J: TRBJ2-1; size: .; D: TRBD2; V: TRBV7-9; DNA: TGTGCCAGCAGCTTAGGGGGACTAGCAACGTTCTTC; CDR3: CASSLGGLATFF
J: TRBJ2-3; size: .; D: TRBD2; V: TRBV2; DNA: TGTGCCAGCAGTGACGGGGGGGTGGTAGATACGCAGTATTTT; CDR3: CASSDGGVVDTQYF
J: TRBJ2-5; size: few; D: .; V: TRBV3-1; DNA: TGTGCCAGCAGCCAAGTCAGCAGGGGAGCAGAGACCCAGTACTTC; CDR3: CASSQVSRGAETQYF
J: TRBJ2-1; size: few; D: TRBD1; V: TRBV28; DNA: TGTGCCAGCAGTTTCGTGGCAGGGGGCGGGTATGAGCAGTTCTTC; CDR3: CASSFVAGGGYEQFF
J: TRBJ2-1; size: .; D: .; V: TRBV27; DNA: TGTGCCAGCACCGGCGGGACAACAGGCTCCTACAATGAGCAGTTCTTC; CDR3: CASTGGTTGSYNEQFF
J: TRBJ2-1; size: .; D: TRBD1; V: TRBV2; DNA: TGTGCCAGCAGCGGACAGGGGGGGAGGAGTGAGCAGTTCTTC; CDR3: CASSGQGGRSEQFF
J: TRBJ2-1; size: .; D: .; V: TRBV9; DNA: TGTGCCAGCAGCGTAGAAAGCGGATCGGGCCCCTACAATGAGCAGTTCTTC; CDR3: CASSVESGSGPYNEQFF
J: TRBJ2-5; size: .; D: .; V: TRBV11-2; DNA: TGTGCCAGCAGCTTAGATTATAGCAGGCAAGAGACCCAGTACTTC; CDR3: CASSLDYSRQETQYF
J: TRBJ2-5; size: few; D: .; V: TRBV29-1; DNA: TGCAGCGTTGAAGATCTTATGCAGGGTCAAGAGACCCAGTACTTC; CDR3: CSVEDLMQGQETQYF
J: TRBJ1-2; size: few; D: TRBD1; V: TRBV7-9; DNA: TGTGCCAGCAGCGGGACAGCCTATGGCTACACCTTC; CDR3: CASSGTAYGYTF
J: TRBJ1-1; size: few; D: .; V: TRBV12-3/TRBV12-4; DNA: TGTGCCAGCAGTTCAACCCGGGACATGAACACTGAAGCTTTCTTT; CDR3: CASSSTRDMNTEAFF
J: TRBJ2-3; size: few; D: TRBD2; V: TRBV3-1; DNA: TGTGCCAGCAGCCAATCGGGACTAGCGGATTTTAGCACAGATACGCAGTATTTT; CDR3: CASSQSGLADFSTDTQYF
J: TRBJ2-1; size: few; D: TRBD2; V: TRBV9; DNA: TGTGCCAGCAGTCTTAGCGGGAGGCCCAATGAGCAGTTCTTC; CDR3: CASSLSGRPNEQFF
J: TRBJ2-3; size: many; D: .; V: TRBV9; DNA: TGTGCCAGCAGCGGGTATACAGATACGCAGTATTTT; CDR3: CASSGYTDTQYF
J: TRBJ2-5; size: few; D: TRBD2; V: TRBV7-9; DNA: TGTGCCAGCAGCTTAGTTTTCGTCTGGTTGGAGCGGGAGGAGAGGGAGACCCAGTACTTC; CDR3: CASSLVFVWLEREERETQYF
J: TRBJ1-2; size: many; D: .; V: TRBV7-8; DNA: TGTGCCAGCAGCTTAGTTGGGTCTAAATGGCATGGCTACACCTTC; CDR3: CASSLVGSKWHGYTF